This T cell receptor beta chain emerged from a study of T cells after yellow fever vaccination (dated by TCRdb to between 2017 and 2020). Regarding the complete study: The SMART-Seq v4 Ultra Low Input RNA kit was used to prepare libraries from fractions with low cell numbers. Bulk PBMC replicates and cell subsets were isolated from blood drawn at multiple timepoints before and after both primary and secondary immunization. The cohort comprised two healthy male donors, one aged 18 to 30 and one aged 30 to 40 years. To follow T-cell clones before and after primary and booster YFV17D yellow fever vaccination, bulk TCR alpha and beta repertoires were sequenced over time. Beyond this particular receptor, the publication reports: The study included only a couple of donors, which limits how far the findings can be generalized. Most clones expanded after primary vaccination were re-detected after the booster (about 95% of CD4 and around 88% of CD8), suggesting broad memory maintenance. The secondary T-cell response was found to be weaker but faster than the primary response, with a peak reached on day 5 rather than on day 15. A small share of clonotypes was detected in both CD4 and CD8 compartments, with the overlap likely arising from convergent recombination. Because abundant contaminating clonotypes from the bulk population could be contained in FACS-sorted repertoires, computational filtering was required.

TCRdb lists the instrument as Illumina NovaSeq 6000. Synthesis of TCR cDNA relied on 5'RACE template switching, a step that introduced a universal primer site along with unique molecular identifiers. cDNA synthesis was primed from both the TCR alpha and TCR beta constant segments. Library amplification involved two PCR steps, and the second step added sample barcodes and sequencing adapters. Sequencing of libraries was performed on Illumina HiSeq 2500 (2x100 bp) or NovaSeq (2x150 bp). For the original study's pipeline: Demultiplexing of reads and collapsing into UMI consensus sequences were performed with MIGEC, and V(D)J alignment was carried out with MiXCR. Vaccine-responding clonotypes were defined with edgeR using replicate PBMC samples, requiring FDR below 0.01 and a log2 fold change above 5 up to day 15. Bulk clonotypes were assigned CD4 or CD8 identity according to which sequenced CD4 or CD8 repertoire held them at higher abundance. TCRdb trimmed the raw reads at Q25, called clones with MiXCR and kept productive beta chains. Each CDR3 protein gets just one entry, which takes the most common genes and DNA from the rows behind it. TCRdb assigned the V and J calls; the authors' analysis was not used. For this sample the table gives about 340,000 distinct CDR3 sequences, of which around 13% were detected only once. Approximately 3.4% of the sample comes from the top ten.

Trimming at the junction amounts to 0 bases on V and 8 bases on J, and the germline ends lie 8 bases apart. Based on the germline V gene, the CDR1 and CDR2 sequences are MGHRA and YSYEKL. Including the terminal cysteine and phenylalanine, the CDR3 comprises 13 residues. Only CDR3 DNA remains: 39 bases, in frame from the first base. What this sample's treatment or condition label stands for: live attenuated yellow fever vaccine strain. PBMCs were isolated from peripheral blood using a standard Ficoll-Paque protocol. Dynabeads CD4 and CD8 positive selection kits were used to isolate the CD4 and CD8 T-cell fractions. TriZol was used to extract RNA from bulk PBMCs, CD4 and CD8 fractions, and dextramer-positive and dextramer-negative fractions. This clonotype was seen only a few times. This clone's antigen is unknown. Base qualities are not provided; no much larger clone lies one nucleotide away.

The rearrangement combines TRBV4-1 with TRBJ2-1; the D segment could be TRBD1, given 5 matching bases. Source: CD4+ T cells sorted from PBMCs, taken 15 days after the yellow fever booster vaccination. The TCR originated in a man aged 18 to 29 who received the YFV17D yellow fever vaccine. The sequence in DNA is TGCGCCAGCAGCCAAGATTGGGGCGATGAGCAGTTCTTC. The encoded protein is CASSQDWGDEQFF.